Shown below are 6 T cell receptor beta chains from a single sample sequenced in a study of naive CD8 T cells in extremely preterm neonates (dated by TCRdb to about 2017). Library generation was performed with the immunoSEQ multiplex PCR assay. The immuneACCESS repertoire file appears here via TCRdb, limited to in-frame rearrangements. These files lack a portion of the clones; in checked studies, under half of the deficit traces to unresolved V genes, and the cause of the others is not known. The sample table contains about 7,100 clones; only one count was recorded for about 98% of them. The ten most abundant clones make up about 0.3% of the sample. Material: naive CD8+ T cells from blood. The receptors come from a human donor in good health.

A note on this clone: At one of its ends the junction is not consistent with the germline gene, which may arise from a read error. V and J are TRBV13 and TRBJ2-5, with TRBD2 matching over 7 bases. This CDR3 is 14 amino acids long. Germline V gene data show CDR1 as PRHDT and CDR2 as FYEKMQ (reference sequence). The CDR3 DNA follows: TGTGCCAGTAAACAAGCGGGGATACAAGATACCCAGTACTTC. Translating gives CASKQAGIQDTQYF.

The chain joins TRBV4-1 to TRBJ2-1; maybe TRBD1 (6 bases). The CDR3 loop spans 14 amino acids. Trimming shortened V by 4 bases and J by 5 bases, and 12 bases separated the two germline ends. Germline V gene data show CDR1 as MGHRA and CDR2 as YSYEKL. The CDR3 DNA is TGCGCCAGCAGCCTTCGGACAGAGAACAATGAGCAGTTCTTC. Amino acids: CASSLRTENNEQFF.

The V call is TRBV28, the J call TRBJ1-2, with D possibly TRBD1 on 5 matching bases. Between the trimmed V and J ends, which lost 7 bases and 4 bases, there was a span of 13 bases. Germline V gene lookup returns CDR1 MDHEN and CDR2 SYDVKM. CDR3 length: 13 amino acids. In nucleotides, the CDR3 is TGTGCCAGCACCCCGGACGGGGGCTATGGCTACACCTTC. It is translated as CASTPDGGYGYTF.

This clone appeared once. The chain has TRBV7-8 and TRBJ1-5, with D possibly matching TRBD1 (5 bases). The germline V gene has CDR1 SGHVS and CDR2 FQNEAQ. Trimming removed 1 base from V and 4 bases from J, with 14 bases in between. This CDR3 is built from 16 residues. Here the CDR3 reads CASSLGVGGWNQPQHF. CDR3 DNA: TGTGCCAGCAGCTTAGGTGTGGGGGGTTGGAATCAGCCCCAGCATTTT.

V and J are TRBV4-2 and TRBJ1-1; D is uncertain. Germline lookup yields CDR1 LGHNA and CDR2 YNFKEQ. The V gene lost 1 base and the J gene lost 6 bases, with 9 bases spanning the gap. The CDR3 contains 13 residues. CDR3 DNA: TGTGCCAGCAGCCAAGTCATGGGCGCTGAAGCTTTCTTT. Amino acid sequence: CASSQVMGAEAFF.

DNA of the CDR3: TGTGCCAGCAGCCCGGACAGGGGGGCCAGAGAGACCCAGTACTTC. Residues: CASSPDRGARETQYF. The chain is built from TRBV7-9 and TRBJ2-5; 10 bases line up with TRBD1. This CDR3 spans 15 amino acids. The ends lost 5 bases at V and 4 bases at J; junction bases unmatched: 7. The germline gives CDR1 SEHNR, CDR2 FQNEAQ (reference sequence).